The 13 T cell receptor beta chains below come from one sample, sequenced in a study of molecular identifiers for immune sequencing clone quantification. TCRdb re-called the PCR reads with MiXCR, one entry per CDR3 protein. Of some 580,000 distinct CDR3 sequences in the sample, 25% are singletons; the top ten hold roughly 0.83%. Sequences were obtained from naive CD8+ T cells from blood, with Jurkat cell RNA spiked in. The sample's subset: FACS-sorted CD8+CD4-CCR7+CD45RA+ naive T cells. The receptors shown here come from a human donor in good health. Some libraries in this study had Jurkat cell RNA spiked in.

This clonotype was counted at least ten times. This rearrangement joins TRBV20-1 to TRBJ2-5; TRBD1 is a possible D gene (6 bases). The CDR3 loop spans 14 amino acids. CDR1 and CDR2 (germline): DFQATT, SNEGSKA (reference sequence). The V end was cut by 5 bases, the J end by 5 bases, with 18 bases between. DNA of the CDR3: TGCAGTGCTCGAAGACAGGCTACTGTGGAGACCCAGTACTTC. Amino acids: CSARRQATVETQYF.

The genes are TRBV11-2 and TRBJ2-7, with D possibly TRBD2 on 7 matching bases. The germline V gene encodes CDR1 SGHAT and CDR2 FQNNGV. This CDR3 spans 16 amino acids. V was trimmed by 8 bases and J by 0 bases, leaving 20 bases between them. This chain's CDR3 is CASGSPGGVSSYEQYF. As DNA, the CDR3 is TGTGCCAGCGGCTCTCCGGGGGGCGTAAGCTCCTACGAGCAGTACTTC.

In the case of this clonotype: Since a much larger clone is just one base distant, this may be a read error. It is unclear where the CDR3 begins or ends on the DNA, so no DNA is shown, and the CDR3 is as TCRdb lists it. This sequence joins TRBV27 and TRBJ2-3; the table's D call, TRBD2, was not checked against the DNA. Germline V CDR1 and CDR2: MNHEY, SMNVEV (reference sequence). Ends included, the CDR3 has 16 residues. CDR3 loop: CASCFLRVTSTDTQYF.

Concerning this clonotype itself: A much larger clonotype is one base distant, so this may be a read error. The genes are TRBV11-2 and TRBJ1-2; D remains ambiguous. The germline CDR1 and CDR2 sequences are SGHAT and FQNNGV. This CDR3 comprises 16 residues. The CDR3 nucleotides are TGTGCCAGCCGCTTAGATTACGTGCCGCTATCCTATGGCTACACCTTC. Protein sequence: CASRLDYVPLSYGYTF. The full variable domain, with the rest looked up from reference TRBV11-2 and TRBJ1-2, is EAGVAQSPRYKIIEKRQSVAFWCNPISGHATLYWYQQILGQGPKLLIQFQNNGVVDDSQLPKDRFSAERLKGVDSTLKIQPAKLEDSAVYLCASRLDYVPLSYGYTFGSGTRLTVV.

The chain couples TRBV6-5 to TRBJ2-1; D may be TRBD1 or TRBD2 (5 bases each). The ends were cut back, 8 bases at V and 3 bases at J, with 17 bases in the middle. The CDR3 spans 15 residues. CDR1 MNHEY and CDR2 SVGAGI come from the germline V gene. Written as DNA, the CDR3 is TGTGCCAGCGGGGACGGGGACGAGTACTACAATGAGCAGTTCTTC. Translating it yields CASGDGDEYYNEQFF.

Concerning this clonotype: One base away lies a much larger clone, so this may be a sequencing read error. This chain connects TRBV7-9 to TRBJ1-4; D is unresolved. The germline gives CDR1 SEHNR, CDR2 FQNEAQ (reference sequence). The germline V and J ends were trimmed by 4 bases and 6 bases, with 12 bases remaining between them. The CDR3 is 14 residues long. The CDR3 coding sequence is TGTGCCAGCAGCTCCGGAGTAGGGCATGAAAAACTGTTTTTT. Its translation is CASSSGVGHEKLFF. Using reference TRBV7-9 and TRBJ1-4 for the parts outside the CDR3, the full variable domain is DTGVSQNPRHKITKRGQNVTFRCDPISEHNRLYWYRQTLGQGPEFLTYFQNEAQLEKSRLLSDRFSAERPKGSFSTLEIQRTEQGDSAMYLCASSSGVGHEKLFFGSGTQLSVL.

This clonotype has only a few counts. The chain recombines TRBV19 with TRBJ2-7; maybe TRBD1 (6 bases). Trimming left V 3 bases short and J 2 bases short, with 11 bases between. The CDR3 sequence is 14 residues long. Per the germline V gene, CDR1 is LNHDA and CDR2 is SQIVND (reference sequence). For the CDR3, the DNA is TGTGCCAGTAGTATCCGGGACAACACCTACGAGCAGTACTTC. Residues: CASSIRDNTYEQYF.

J is TRBJ1-4 and V is TRBV27, with D tentatively TRBD1 (5 bases). Germline loops: CDR1 MNHEY, CDR2 SMNVEV (reference sequence). Trimming left V 4 bases short and J 3 bases short, with 9 bases between. The CDR3 is 14 amino acids. CDR3 residues: CASSWGNANEKLFF. The CDR3 DNA is TGTGCCAGCAGTTGGGGGAATGCTAATGAAAAACTGTTTTTT.

This clonotype was counted ten times or more. The CDR3 here is CSVESGGLTDTQYF. The CDR3 region has the DNA TGCAGCGTTGAAAGCGGGGGCTTAACAGATACGCAGTATTTT. The chain carries TRBV29-1 and TRBJ2-3; 8 nucleotides line up with TRBD2. The germline CDR1 and CDR2 sequences are SQVTM and ANQGSEA. V lost 2 bases to trimming and J lost 3 bases; unmatched junction nucleotides: 4. This CDR3 region has 14 residues.

This clonotype was detected only a few times. The rearrangement uses TRBV4-3 and TRBJ1-1; TRBD1 matches at 7 bases. CDR3 length: 14 residues. Trimming cost V 2 bases and J 1 base; bases outside gene matches: 1. The germline V gene encodes CDR1 LGHNA and CDR2 YSLEER. CDR3 DNA: TGCGCCAGCAGCCAATGGACAGGGAACACTGAAGCTTTCTTT. This codes for CASSQWTGNTEAFF.

There are many counts of this clonotype. The rearrangement links TRBV4-1 to TRBJ2-7; D unresolved. Germline CDR1 MGHRA, CDR2 YSYEKL. The CDR3 totals 15 residues. Trimming left V 0 bases short and J 5 bases short, with 14 bases between. The DNA for the CDR3 is TGCGCCAGCAGCCAAGAGGCCCCACAGTACCACGAGCAGTACTTC. This encodes CASSQEAPQYHEQYF.

A note on this clonotype: This may be a read error: a much more frequent sequence differs by one nucleotide. This chain connects TRBV28 to TRBJ1-1; 7 bases are shared with TRBD1. Trimming took 3 bases from V and 6 from J; bases not matched to a gene: 7. The length of the CDR3 is 14 residues. Germline CDR1 MDHEN, CDR2 SYDVKM. The CDR3 sequence: CASSFSRGGAEAFF. The CDR3 bases are TGTGCCAGCAGTTTTTCCCGAGGGGGCGCTGAAGCTTTCTTT.

The sample holds a few counts of this clonotype. The rearrangement links TRBV6-2 or TRBV6-3 to TRBJ2-2, with no clear D. Germline CDR1 and CDR2: MNHEY and SVGEGT. CDR3 length equals 12 residues. Trimming pared 7 bases from V and 4 bases from J, leaving 7 bases between. DNA for the CDR3: TGTGCCAGCAACCAGGCCACCGGGGAGCTGTTTTTT. The encoded protein is CASNQATGELFF.